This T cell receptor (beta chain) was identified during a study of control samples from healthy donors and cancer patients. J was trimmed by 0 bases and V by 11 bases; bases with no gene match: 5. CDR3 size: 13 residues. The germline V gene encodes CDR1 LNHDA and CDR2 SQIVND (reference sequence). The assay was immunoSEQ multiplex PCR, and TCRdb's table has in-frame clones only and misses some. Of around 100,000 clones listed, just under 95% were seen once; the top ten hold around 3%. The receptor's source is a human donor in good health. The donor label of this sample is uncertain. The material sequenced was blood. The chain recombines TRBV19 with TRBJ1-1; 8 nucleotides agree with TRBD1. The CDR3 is CAARGQMNTEAFF. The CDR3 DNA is TGTGCCGCCAGGGGGCAAATGAACACTGAAGCTTTCTTT.